Shown below are 30 T cell receptor beta chains from a single sample sequenced in a study of blood T cell repertoires in COVID-19. Produced via immunoSEQ multiplex PCR; TCRdb's table is partial and in-frame only. The sample includes over 150,000 clones, roughly 84% of them seen just once. Sequences were obtained from peripheral blood. Receptors were obtained from a man aged 18 to 29 with active or convalescent COVID-19.

The J gene is TRBJ2-7, the V gene TRBV6-5; 7 bases fit TRBD2. V lost 7 bases to trimming and J lost 5 bases; unmatched junction nucleotides: 8. The CDR3 contains 13 residues. Per the germline V gene, CDR1 is MNHEY and CDR2 is SVGAGI. The chain's CDR3 is CASTPPGGNEQYF. The CDR3 DNA sequence: TGTGCCAGCACGCCCCCGGGGGGTAACGAGCAGTACTTC.

The chain carries TRBV4-2 and TRBJ2-7, with TRBD2 as a possible D gene (5 bases). V was cut by 0 bases and J by 2 bases, with 14 bases left in between. Looked up from germline, CDR1 is LGHNA and CDR2 is YNFKEQ. The CDR3 spans 16 residues. The CDR3 DNA is TGTGCCAGCAGCCAAGATGGAGCGGACTTCACCTACGAGCAGTACTTC. Translating gives CASSQDGADFTYEQYF.

This CDR3 is CASSIVGQGKTGELFF. The CDR3 DNA reads as TGTGCCAGTAGTATAGTGGGACAGGGAAAAACCGGGGAGCTGTTTTTT. The V and J genes are TRBV19 and TRBJ2-2; 9 bases align to TRBD1. The J segment lost 5 bases and the V segment lost 1 base, leaving 5 bases of the junction unmatched. The length of the CDR3 is 16 residues. Germline CDR1 reads LNHDA; CDR2 reads SQIVND (reference sequence).

The chain joins TRBV30 to TRBJ2-2; TRBD1 is a possible D gene (6 bases). In germline, CDR1 is GTSNPN, CDR2 SVGIG (reference sequence). This CDR3 has 14 amino acids. Trimming left V 1 base short and J 6 bases short, with 12 bases between. CDR3 loop: CAWSGTGYPGELFF. The CDR3 region has the DNA TGTGCCTGGAGTGGAACAGGGTACCCCGGGGAGCTGTTTTTT. The variable domain in full, with the rest retrieved from reference TRBV30 and TRBJ2-2, is SQTIHQWPATLVQPVGSPLSLECTVEGTSNPNLYWYRQAAGRGLQLLFYSVGIGQISSEVPQNLSASRPQDRQFILSSKKLLLSDSGFYLCAWSGTGYPGELFFGEGSRLTVL.

The chain employs TRBV6-5 and TRBJ2-7; weak D call: TRBD2 (6 bases). Trimming pared 6 bases from V and 11 bases from J, leaving 26 bases between. Germline CDR1 MNHEY, CDR2 SVGAGI. This CDR3 has 15 residues. CDR3 amino acids: CASSDHRLSGTGEYF. In DNA form, the CDR3 reads TGTGCCAGCAGCGACCACCGACTGTCCGGGACGGGAGAGTACTTC.

There are a few counts of this clone. This chain uses TRBV4-2 with TRBJ2-2, with TRBD1 identical over 8 bases. Germline V CDR1 and CDR2: LGHNA, YNFKEQ. The CDR3 has 16 amino acids. The V and J ends lost 3 bases and 3 bases, in that order; junction bases with no gene match: 6. The CDR3 is CASSHRGQGYTGELFF. In nucleotides, the CDR3 is TGTGCCAGCAGCCATCGAGGACAGGGATACACCGGGGAGCTGTTTTTT.

This rearrangement joins TRBV19 to TRBJ2-1; 10 positions match TRBD2. Germline lookup yields CDR1 LNHDA and CDR2 SQIVND (reference sequence). This CDR3 has 17 amino acids. The J segment lost 4 bases and the V segment lost 5 bases, leaving 11 bases of the junction unmatched. CDR3 DNA: TGTGCCAGTAGTTGGGTCGGAGCGGGAGGGCCGTACAATGAGCAGTTCTTC. Protein: CASSWVGAGGPYNEQFF.

V and J are TRBV5-4 and TRBJ2-5; weak D call: TRBD2 (6 bases). The CDR3 is 13 residues long. Germline V gives CDR1 SGHNT, CDR2 YYREEE (reference sequence). Trimming removed 4 bases from V and 3 bases from J, with 10 bases in between. The CDR3, as DNA: TGTGCCAGCAGCCCGCCGGGAGAAGAGACCCAGTACTTC. This encodes CASSPPGEETQYF.

The genes are TRBV5-4 and TRBJ2-3; 8 bases map to TRBD2. V lost 10 bases to trimming and J lost 0 bases; unmatched junction nucleotides: 13. This CDR3 comprises 16 residues. Germline V gene data show CDR1 as SGHNT and CDR2 as YYREEE (reference sequence). In DNA form, the CDR3 reads TGTGCCTACCGAAGCGCGGGGGGTGCTAGCACAGATACGCAGTATTTT. As protein: CAYRSAGGASTDTQYF.

The gene calls are TRBV7-2 and TRBJ2-1, with a weak D call TRBD2 (5 bases). This CDR3 has 15 amino acids. V lost 8 bases, J lost 0 bases, and 14 bases lay in between. Looked up from germline, CDR1 is SGHTA and CDR2 is FQGNSA. CDR3 sequence reads: CASLRGLSSYNEQFF. In DNA, the CDR3 is TGTGCCAGCCTCCGAGGGTTGAGCTCCTACAATGAGCAGTTCTTC.

This CDR3 reads CSVPSSGGPDTQYF. For the CDR3, the DNA is TGCAGCGTCCCGAGTAGCGGGGGGCCAGATACGCAGTATTTT. V is TRBV29-1 and J is TRBJ2-3; 10 nucleotides agree with TRBD2. The CDR3 length is 14 residues. Germline CDR1 SQVTM, CDR2 ANQGSEA. Unmatched junction bases numbered 7, after V lost 6 bases and J lost 4 bases.

The rearrangement joins TRBV5-6 to TRBJ2-5, with D possibly being TRBD1 (6 bases). Germline-derived CDR1 and CDR2 are SGHDT and YYEEEE. The CDR3 covers 12 residues. V lost 4 bases, J lost 4 bases, and 8 bases lay in between. The chain's CDR3 is CASSGRGETQYF. The CDR3 bases are TGTGCCAGCAGCGGCAGGGGAGAGACCCAGTACTTC.

This clone was observed once. The chain joins TRBV10-3 to TRBJ2-7; TRBD2 is a possible D gene (5 bases). Trimming stripped 6 bases from V and 0 bases from J, with 21 bases between. This CDR3 is 17 amino acids long. The germline CDR1 and CDR2 sequences are ENHRY and SYGVKD. The CDR3 nucleotides read TGTGCCATCAGCGAACCTATAGGACTCAAAAGCTCCTACGAGCAGTACTTC. Its translation: CAISEPIGLKSSYEQYF.

In its sample, this clone was seen once. The same CDR3 also results from other DNA sequences found in this sample. The chain recombines TRBV6-5 with TRBJ2-3, with TRBD2 as a possible D gene (7 bases). V shed 3 bases and J shed 0 bases, with 13 bases lying between them. The CDR3 consists of 16 residues. Germline V gene sequence: CDR1 MNHEY, CDR2 SVGAGI. The CDR3 nucleotides read TGTGCCAGCAGTTATAGGGGGGGCCCTAGCACAGATACGCAGTATTTT. Residues: CASSYRGGPSTDTQYF.

V and J are TRBV19 and TRBJ2-2, with D possibly TRBD1 on 6 matching bases. The germline V gene has CDR1 LNHDA and CDR2 SQIVND (reference sequence). The length of the CDR3 is 14 residues. V dropped 3 bases and J dropped 4 bases, with 9 bases sitting between them. CDR3 amino acids: CASSMRTATGELFF. In nucleotides, the CDR3 is TGTGCCAGTAGTATGCGGACAGCCACCGGGGAGCTGTTTTTT.

V gene TRBV6-1 combines with J gene TRBJ2-7; perhaps TRBD2 as D (5 bases). The germline gives CDR1 MNHNS, CDR2 SASEGT. Trimming pared 3 bases from V and 0 bases from J, leaving 12 bases between. The CDR3 covers 15 residues. The chain's CDR3 is CASSDRPDYSYEQYF. In DNA, the CDR3 is TGTGCCAGCAGTGATCGGCCAGACTACTCCTACGAGCAGTACTTC.

The genes are TRBV11-2 and TRBJ2-3; D call uncertain. Trimming took off 5 bases at V and 7 bases at J, with 10 bases between the two ends. Germline values: CDR1 SGHAT, CDR2 FQNNGV. CDR3 length equals 12 residues. The CDR3 here is CASSLPTHTQYF. Written as DNA, the CDR3 is TGTGCCAGCAGCCTTCCAACTCATACGCAGTATTTT.

CDR3 DNA: TGTGCCAGCAGTCCCCGGGACAGGGGGCTAATAAACACCGGGGAGCTGTTTTTT. Translation gives CASSPRDRGLINTGELFF. The V call is TRBV6-6, the J call TRBJ2-2; 12 bases are shared with TRBD1. CDR3 length: 18 amino acids. Germline trimming cut 5 bases from V and 2 bases from J; bases unmatched to any gene: 9. Per germline, CDR1 MNHNY and CDR2 SVGAGI (reference sequence).

A few counts support this clone. The rearrangement joins TRBV2 to TRBJ1-2; D gene uncertain. Germline CDR1 is SNHLY and CDR2 is FYNNEI. The V gene lost 6 bases and the J gene lost 2 bases, with 13 bases spanning the gap. This CDR3 has 14 residues. The DNA for the CDR3 is TGTGCCAGCAGGGGCTCGCGGGAGAACTATGGCTACACCTTC. Translated: CASRGSRENYGYTF.

CDR3 sequence: CASSEARGLGNTIYF. DNA of the CDR3: TGTGCCAGCAGTGAAGCGAGGGGGCTCGGAAACACCATATATTTT. V usage is TRBV6-1 and J usage is TRBJ1-3; TRBD1 matches at 7 bases. There are 15 residues in the CDR3. Germline loops: CDR1 MNHNS, CDR2 SASEGT. V trimming: 0 bases; J trimming: 4 bases; junction bases outside the gene matches: 3.

The CDR3 spells CASNWYSNQPQHF. CDR3 nucleotides: TGTGCCAGCAACTGGTATAGCAATCAGCCCCAGCATTTT. The rearrangement links TRBV19 to TRBJ1-5; unclear D gene. The germline V gene has CDR1 LNHDA and CDR2 SQIVND (reference sequence). The CDR3 is made up of 13 amino acids. Trimming took off 9 bases at V and 0 bases at J, with 9 bases between the two ends. Full variable domain (missing parts from reference TRBV19 and TRBJ1-5): DGGITQSPKYLFRKEGQNVTLSCEQNLNHDAMYWYRQDPGQGLRLIYYSQIVNDFQKGDIAEGYSVSREKKESFPLTVTSAQKNPTAFYLCASNWYSNQPQHFGDGTRLSIL.

The rearrangement uses TRBV24-1 and TRBJ1-1; TRBD1 is a possible D gene (5 bases). Germline-derived CDR1 and CDR2 are KGHDR and SFDVKD. V gave up 2 bases and J gave up 10 bases, with 16 bases separating them. The CDR3 is made up of 14 amino acids. The CDR3 DNA sequence: TGTGCCACCAGTGATTCGGGAGGGGTTAGTGGAGCTTTCTTT. This translates into CATSDSGGVSGAFF.

This clone was detected only once. The rearrangement joins TRBV27 to TRBJ1-6; a possible D gene is TRBD1 (5 bases). This CDR3 has 16 residues. Trimming stripped 6 bases from V and 4 bases from J, with 16 bases between. CDR1 MNHEY and CDR2 SMNVEV come from the germline V gene (reference sequence). DNA for the CDR3: TGTGCCAGCAGAGGACCCGACAGTGGGTATAATTCACCCCTCCACTTT. Translated, it gives CASRGPDSGYNSPLHF.

This chain uses TRBV2 with TRBJ1-1, with D unresolved. The CDR3 runs 13 residues. Per the germline V gene, CDR1 is SNHLY and CDR2 is FYNNEI. V was shortened by 9 bases and J by 1 base, with 12 bases between the two germline ends. The CDR3 DNA reads as TGTGCCAGGAGGCGGGTACAGAACACTGAAGCTTTCTTT. It specifies CARRRVQNTEAFF.

The V call is TRBV6-4, the J call TRBJ1-2; D gene unclear. Deletions cut 5 bases from V and 4 bases from J, with 14 bases between. Germline values: CDR1 MRHNA, CDR2 SNTAGT. The CDR3 runs 14 residues. DNA for the CDR3: TGTGCCAGCAGTCGTGATTTGGGGAGCTATGGCTACACCTTC. As protein: CASSRDLGSYGYTF.

The V call is TRBV18, the J call TRBJ2-5, with D tentatively TRBD1 (6 bases). V lost 1 base and J lost 1, with 16 bases in between. The germline V gene has CDR1 KGHSH and CDR2 LQKENI. There are 17 residues in the CDR3. The CDR3 DNA is TGTGCCAGCTCACCACTAAGTCGGACAGTCTCCCAAGAGACCCAGTACTTC. It is translated as CASSPLSRTVSQETQYF.

The chain couples TRBV6-6 to TRBJ1-1; TRBD1 matches 10 bases. The CDR3 consists of 15 residues. In germline, CDR1 is MNHNY, CDR2 SVGAGI (reference sequence). V shed 5 bases and J 4 bases; nucleotides not matched to a gene: 7. The CDR3 nucleotides read TGTGCCAGCAGTCCTGGACAGGGGGAAGGCACTGAAGCTTTCTTT. As protein: CASSPGQGEGTEAFF.

This chain joins TRBV29-1 and TRBJ1-1; D not resolved. With 0 bases removed from V and 7 bases from J, the gap between germline ends came to 6 bases. The CDR3 spans 11 residues. CDR1 SQVTM and CDR2 ANQGSEA come from the germline V gene. The CDR3 DNA reads as TGCAGCGTTGAAGATTCCCGTGAAGCTTTCTTT. It yields the protein CSVEDSREAFF.

This CDR3 is CASSGDIGQPQHF. In DNA, the CDR3 is TGTGCCAGCAGCGGGGACATCGGGCAGCCCCAGCATTTT. V usage is TRBV6-5 and J usage is TRBJ1-5, with D possibly being TRBD1 (6 bases). CDR1 and CDR2 from the germline V gene are MNHEY and SVGAGI. The V and J ends lost 6 bases and 7 bases respectively, with 13 bases between them. The CDR3 has 13 residues.

The chain carries TRBV11-2 and TRBJ2-7, with 7 bases that match TRBD2. The length of the CDR3 is 16 residues. Germline V gene sequence: CDR1 SGHAT, CDR2 FQNNGV. V shed 1 base and J 0 bases; nucleotides not matched to a gene: 6. The CDR3 DNA reads as TGTGCCAGCAGCTTAGCCTGGCGGGGGTCCTCCTACGAGCAGTACTTC. It codes for CASSLAWRGSSYEQYF.